This entry describes one TCR beta chain. The data were taken from a study of blood T cell repertoires in COVID-19. Looking at the study overall: PBMCs, B-cell-depleted T cells, or T cells provided the cDNA or gDNA that made up the material.

The J segment lost 8 bases and the V segment lost 3 bases, leaving 11 bases of the junction unmatched. The CDR3 loop spans 16 amino acids. CDR1 KGHSH and CDR2 LQKENI come from the germline V gene. Sequencing used immunoSEQ multiplex PCR; TCRdb keeps in-frame clones, though not all of them. The table lists more than 350,000 clones, around 87% of them singletons, with over 0.95% in the top ten. The genes are TRBV18 and TRBJ2-1, with TRBD2 matching 9 bases. The sequenced sample was PBMCs or T cells enriched from blood (not recorded which). The TCR originated in a man aged 18 to 29 who had recovered from COVID-19. CDR3 sequence: CASSPRRGGWLHEQFF. The DNA of the CDR3 is TGTGCCAGCTCACCCAGGCGGGGGGGCTGGTTACATGAGCAGTTCTTC.